This T cell receptor beta chain was captured by sequencing in a study of blood T cell repertoires in COVID-19 (TCRdb year 2020). General notes on the study: The collaborator samples originated in the United States, Italy and Spain and spanned the acute and convalescent phases of COVID-19. Subjects who had been exposed to COVID-19, were actively infected with it, or had recovered from it provided the deeply sampled blood TCRbeta repertoires that made up the dataset. Samples came from the ongoing ImmuneRACE study (first 160 participants) plus 1,254 subjects from 6 global collaborators. The repertoires were released in a freely available public database intended as a resource for research on the immune response to SARS-CoV-2. The sample metadata nearly always contained a de-identified subject ID, COVID-19 status, age in years and sex. The prospective study material was composed of cDNA or gDNA derived from T cells, B-cell-depleted T cells, or PBMCs. Where HLA class I and class II types were available, the types were taken from metadata supplied by the sample provider, not from assay-based typing.

TCRbeta CDR3 regions were amplified from genomic DNA using the immunoSEQ Assay, a bias-controlled multiplex PCR. The original methods were these. The number of nucleated cells in each sample was estimated from the amplification of reference gene primers within the assay. Sequence reads were collapsed and filtered to measure the absolute abundance of every unique TCRbeta CDR3 rearrangement. For each sample, productive Simpson clonality was calculated as the square root of Simpson's diversity index over productive rearrangements. TCRdb retrieved this table from immuneACCESS and kept in-frame rearrangements only. Not all clones are present; in checked studies, unresolved V genes account for under half, and no reason is known for the remainder. V and J calls and clone size follow that table, whereas D and trimming were derived from the DNA. The table for this sample lists 120,000 to 150,000 clones; around nine tenths of them were counted only once. Approximately 2.5% of the sample is taken by the ten largest.

The collaborating institutions used their own protocols to collect whole blood in K2EDTA tubes. Collaborator samples were shipped for TCRbeta analysis as frozen whole blood, isolated PBMCs, or DNA extracted from either sample type. Paper-wide results and their limitations: The amount of clinical and demographic metadata varied by source and participant and was provided uncurated.

From the cysteine up to the phenylalanine, the CDR3 has a length of 15 residues. The entry retains the CDR3 DNA only, 45 bases that are in frame from base 1. The germline V gene provides CDR1 MNHEY and CDR2 SVGAGI. Clipping removes 6 bases from V and 3 bases from J, with 6 as the unmatched junction base count. A word on this clone: What antigen it recognizes has not been identified. There are no base qualities to consult, and no much larger clone falls within one base.

Sequenced input: peripheral blood. This TCR was sampled from a human donor in a cohort sampled during active COVID-19. The V and J segments used are TRBV6-5 and TRBJ2-1; a stretch of 9 junction bases matches TRBD2. For the CDR3, the sequence is CASSVAGAIYNEQFF. The sequence in DNA is TGTGCCAGCAGCGTAGCGGGAGCAATCTACAATGAGCAGTTCTTC.